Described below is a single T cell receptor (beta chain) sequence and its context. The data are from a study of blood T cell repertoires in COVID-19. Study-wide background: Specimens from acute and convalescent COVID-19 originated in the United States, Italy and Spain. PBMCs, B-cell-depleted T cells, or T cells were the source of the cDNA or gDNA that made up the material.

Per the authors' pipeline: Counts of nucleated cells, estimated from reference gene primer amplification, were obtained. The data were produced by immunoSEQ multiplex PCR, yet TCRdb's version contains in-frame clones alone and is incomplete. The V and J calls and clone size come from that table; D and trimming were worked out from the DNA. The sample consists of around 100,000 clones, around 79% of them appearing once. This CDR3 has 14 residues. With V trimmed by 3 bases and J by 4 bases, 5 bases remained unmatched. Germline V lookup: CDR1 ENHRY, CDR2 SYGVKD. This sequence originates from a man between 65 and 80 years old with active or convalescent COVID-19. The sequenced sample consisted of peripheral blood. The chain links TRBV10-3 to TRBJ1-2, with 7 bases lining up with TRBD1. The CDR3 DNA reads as TGTGCCATCAGTGATCCCAGGGGGTTCTATGGCTACACCTTC. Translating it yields CAISDPRGFYGYTF.